Sequencing of this T cell receptor (beta chain) was carried out in a study of T-cell reconstitution after alpha-beta-depleted transplantation in children. Preparation of the TCRbeta library was carried out with unique molecular identifiers. TCRdb recomputed calls from the PCR reads with MiXCR, one row per CDR3 protein. The table includes 60,000 to 80,000 distinct CDR3 sequences, about 7.3% detected once. Trimming removed 1 base at V and 15 bases at J, with 9 bases between. CDR3 size: 11 residues. This specimen consisted of PBMCs from the stem cell graft donor, obtained from the stem cell graft. The TCR was taken from a human donor who donated a stem cell graft to a child with acute lymphoblastic leukemia. The chain recombines TRBV12-3 or TRBV12-4 with TRBJ1-4, with D hard to call. The CDR3 DNA sequence: TGTGCCAGCAGTTTAGGTAGCAAGGTGTTTTTT. Its protein is CASSLGSKVFF.